This is a list of T cell receptor beta chains from one sample in a study of response to subunit inactivated influenza vaccine. MiXCR was run by TCRdb on the RT-PCR reads, yielding one entry per CDR3 protein. The sample holds 200,000 to 300,000 distinct CDR3 sequences, 10% to 15% seen once. The source was non-naive T cells sorted from PBMCs, collected approximately 15 days before vaccination. These receptors all stem from a man between 45 and 60 years old who received an inactivated influenza vaccine. Both conserved end residues are trimmed from each CDR3. Each record gives: CDR3 protein, V gene, J gene.

CDR3aa: ASSVGTILWGDTQY; v_gene: TRBV9; j_gene: TRBJ2-3
CDR3aa: SASGSRGGNQPQH; v_gene: TRBV20-1; j_gene: TRBJ1-5
CDR3aa: ASSNEGTEFRDTQY; v_gene: TRBV7-2; j_gene: TRBJ2-3
CDR3aa: ASSLARPKGNTIY; v_gene: TRBV12-3/TRBV12-4; j_gene: TRBJ1-3
CDR3aa: SVERRDSTYEQY; v_gene: TRBV29-1; j_gene: TRBJ2-7
CDR3aa: AISSQGTGNQPQH; v_gene: TRBV10-3; j_gene: TRBJ1-5
CDR3aa: ASSNIGGGGEKLF; v_gene: TRBV6-2/TRBV6-3; j_gene: TRBJ1-4
CDR3aa: ASSGLVATWQF; v_gene: TRBV2; j_gene: TRBJ2-1
CDR3aa: ASSSSRGEQF; v_gene: TRBV5-1; j_gene: TRBJ2-1
CDR3aa: ASRVEAF; v_gene: TRBV10-1; j_gene: TRBJ1-1
CDR3aa: ASSSTSGSPPAYNEQF; v_gene: TRBV28; j_gene: TRBJ2-1
CDR3aa: ASSARTGSQETQY; v_gene: TRBV12-3/TRBV12-4; j_gene: TRBJ2-5
CDR3aa: ASSLMTGTHGYT; v_gene: TRBV3-1; j_gene: TRBJ1-2
CDR3aa: ASSPNRNTGELF; v_gene: TRBV18; j_gene: TRBJ2-2
CDR3aa: ASSAILLNGYT; v_gene: TRBV23-1; j_gene: TRBJ1-2
CDR3aa: ASSPGTGVSGANVLT; v_gene: TRBV12-3/TRBV12-4; j_gene: TRBJ2-6
CDR3aa: ASSYYRLAGGRAANTGELF; v_gene: TRBV6-2/TRBV6-3; j_gene: TRBJ2-2
CDR3aa: ASSAQGNQPQH; v_gene: TRBV7-6; j_gene: TRBJ1-5
CDR3aa: ATSIGPSQETQY; v_gene: TRBV15; j_gene: TRBJ2-5
CDR3aa: SAGDAYSGNTIY; v_gene: TRBV20-1; j_gene: TRBJ1-3
CDR3aa: ASSPPAGVGELF; v_gene: TRBV11-2; j_gene: TRBJ2-2
CDR3aa: SARGPPSSYNEQF; v_gene: TRBV20-1; j_gene: TRBJ2-1
CDR3aa: ASSYSISRNTGELF; v_gene: TRBV6-5; j_gene: TRBJ2-2
CDR3aa: ASSLDRTFDTQY; v_gene: TRBV11-3; j_gene: TRBJ2-3
CDR3aa: AISESRIEQF; v_gene: TRBV10-3; j_gene: TRBJ2-1
CDR3aa: ASSPPTNWELF; v_gene: TRBV7-9; j_gene: TRBJ1-4
CDR3aa: ASSYGVPTNEKLF; v_gene: TRBV6-5; j_gene: TRBJ1-4
CDR3aa: ASSSTRGYGYT; v_gene: TRBV12-3/TRBV12-4; j_gene: TRBJ1-2
CDR3aa: ASSLVTGRGNTQY; v_gene: TRBV11-2; j_gene: TRBJ2-3
CDR3aa: ASSYLGNTEAF; v_gene: TRBV6-5; j_gene: TRBJ1-1
CDR3aa: ASSAGEQY; v_gene: TRBV2; j_gene: TRBJ2-7
CDR3aa: ASSLLQGSDGYT; v_gene: TRBV5-1; j_gene: TRBJ1-2
CDR3aa: SVDRGTRLEAF; v_gene: TRBV29-1; j_gene: TRBJ1-1
CDR3aa: ASSYGAATEAF; v_gene: TRBV5-1; j_gene: TRBJ1-1
CDR3aa: ASSLSWGPDTQY; v_gene: TRBV3-1; j_gene: TRBJ2-3
CDR3aa: ASSPSVPWDRGVTDTQY; v_gene: TRBV4-2; j_gene: TRBJ2-3